The clone carrying this T cell receptor beta chain showed up just a few times. The data were taken from a study of cytomegalovirus exposure and HLA in healthy donors. PCR employed 60 Vbeta and 13 Jbeta primers. Data came from immunoSEQ multiplex PCR; TCRdb stores just in-frame clones and leaves some out. In the table there are 90,000 to 110,000 clones, about three quarters of which are singletons. This receptor was taken from a male donor in good health and CMV-seronegative. Material: PBMCs.

CDR3 sequence reads: CASSSGTGSEKLFF. CDR3 bases: TGTGCCAGCAGCTCCGGGACAGGCTCTGAAAAACTGTTTTTT. The V and J genes are TRBV2 and TRBJ1-4; TRBD1 aligns across 8 bases. The V gene's germline CDR1 is SNHLY and CDR2 FYNNEI. The CDR3 is 14 amino acids. Trimming took 6 bases from V and 7 from J; bases not matched to a gene: 7. The variable domain in full, completed from reference TRBV2 and TRBJ1-4, reads EPEVTQTPSHQVTQMGQEVILRCVPISNHLYFYWYRQILGQKVEFLVSFYNNEISEKSEIFDDQFSVERPDGSNFTLKIRSTKLEDSAMYFCASSSGTGSEKLFFGSGTQLSVL.